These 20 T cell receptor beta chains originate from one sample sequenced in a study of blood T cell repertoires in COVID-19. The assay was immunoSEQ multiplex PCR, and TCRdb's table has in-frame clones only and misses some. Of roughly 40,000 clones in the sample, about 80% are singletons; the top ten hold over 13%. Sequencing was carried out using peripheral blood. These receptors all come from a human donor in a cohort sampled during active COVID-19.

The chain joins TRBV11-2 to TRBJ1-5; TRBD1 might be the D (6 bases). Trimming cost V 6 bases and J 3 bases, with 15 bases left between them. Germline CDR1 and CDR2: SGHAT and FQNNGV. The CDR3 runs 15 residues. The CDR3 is CASSPGQTINQPQHF. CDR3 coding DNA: TGTGCCAGCAGTCCGGGACAAACGATCAATCAGCCCCAGCATTTT.

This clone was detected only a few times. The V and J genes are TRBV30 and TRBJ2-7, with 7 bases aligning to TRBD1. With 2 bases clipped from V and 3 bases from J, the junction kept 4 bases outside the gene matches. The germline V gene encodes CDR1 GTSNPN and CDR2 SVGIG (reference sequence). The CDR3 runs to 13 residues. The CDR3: CAWSQGVLYEQYF. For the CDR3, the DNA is TGTGCCTGGAGTCAGGGGGTACTCTACGAGCAGTACTTC.

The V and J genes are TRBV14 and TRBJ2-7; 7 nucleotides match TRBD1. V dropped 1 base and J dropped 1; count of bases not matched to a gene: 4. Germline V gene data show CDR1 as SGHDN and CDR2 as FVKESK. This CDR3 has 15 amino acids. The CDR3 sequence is CASSQVGTASYEQYF. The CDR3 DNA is TGTGCCAGCAGCCAAGTCGGGACAGCATCCTACGAGCAGTACTTC.

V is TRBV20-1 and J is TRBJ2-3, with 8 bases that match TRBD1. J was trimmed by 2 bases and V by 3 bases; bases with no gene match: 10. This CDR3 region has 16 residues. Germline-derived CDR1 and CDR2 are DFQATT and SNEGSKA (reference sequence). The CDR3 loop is CSASVPGQVTTDTQYF. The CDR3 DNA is TGCAGTGCTAGTGTTCCGGGACAGGTCACCACAGATACGCAGTATTTT.

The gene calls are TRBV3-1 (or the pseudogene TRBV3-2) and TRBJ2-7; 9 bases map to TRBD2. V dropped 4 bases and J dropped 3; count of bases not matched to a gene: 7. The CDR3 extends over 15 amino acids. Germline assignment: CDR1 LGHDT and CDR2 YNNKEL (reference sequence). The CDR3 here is CASSPALAGYYEQYF. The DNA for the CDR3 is TGTGCCAGCAGCCCCGCCCTAGCGGGGTACTACGAGCAGTACTTC.

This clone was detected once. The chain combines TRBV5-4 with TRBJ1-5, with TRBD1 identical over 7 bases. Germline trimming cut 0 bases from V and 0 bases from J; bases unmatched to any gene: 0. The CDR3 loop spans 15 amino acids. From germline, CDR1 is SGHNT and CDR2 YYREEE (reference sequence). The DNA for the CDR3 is TGTGCCAGCAGCTTGGGGACAGGTAGCAATCAGCCCCAGCATTTT. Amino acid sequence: CASSLGTGSNQPQHF.

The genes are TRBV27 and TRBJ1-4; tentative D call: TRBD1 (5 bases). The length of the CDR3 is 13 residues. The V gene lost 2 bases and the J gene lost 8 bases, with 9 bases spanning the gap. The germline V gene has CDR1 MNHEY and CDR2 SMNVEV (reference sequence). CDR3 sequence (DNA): TGTGCCAGCAGTTTACAGGGAGGGGAAAAACTGTTTTTT. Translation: CASSLQGGEKLFF.

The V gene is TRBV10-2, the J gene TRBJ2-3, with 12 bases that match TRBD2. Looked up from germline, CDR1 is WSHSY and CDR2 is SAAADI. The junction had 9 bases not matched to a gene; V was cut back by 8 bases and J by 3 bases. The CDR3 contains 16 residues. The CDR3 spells CASRESTSGRTDTQYF. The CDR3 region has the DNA TGCGCCAGCCGAGAATCGACTAGCGGGAGAACAGATACGCAGTATTTT.

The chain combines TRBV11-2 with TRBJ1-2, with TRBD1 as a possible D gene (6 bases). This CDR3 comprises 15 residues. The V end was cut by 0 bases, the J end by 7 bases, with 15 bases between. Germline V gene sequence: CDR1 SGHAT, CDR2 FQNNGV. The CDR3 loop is CASSLDMAGAGGYTF. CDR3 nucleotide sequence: TGTGCCAGCAGCTTAGATATGGCAGGGGCAGGTGGCTACACCTTC.

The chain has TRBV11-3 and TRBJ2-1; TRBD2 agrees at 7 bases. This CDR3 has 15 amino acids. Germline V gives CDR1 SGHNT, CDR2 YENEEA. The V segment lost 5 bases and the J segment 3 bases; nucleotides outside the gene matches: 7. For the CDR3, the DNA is TGTGCCAGCAGCGCACTAGCGAGTTACTACAATGAGCAGTTCTTC. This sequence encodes CASSALASYYNEQFF.

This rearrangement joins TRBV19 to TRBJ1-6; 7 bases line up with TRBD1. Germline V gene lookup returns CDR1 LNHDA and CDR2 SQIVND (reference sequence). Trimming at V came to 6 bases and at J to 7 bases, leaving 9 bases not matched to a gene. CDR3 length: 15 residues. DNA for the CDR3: TGTGCCAGTAGCGCCGGGACAGATCCGAATTCACCCCTCCACTTT. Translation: CASSAGTDPNSPLHF.

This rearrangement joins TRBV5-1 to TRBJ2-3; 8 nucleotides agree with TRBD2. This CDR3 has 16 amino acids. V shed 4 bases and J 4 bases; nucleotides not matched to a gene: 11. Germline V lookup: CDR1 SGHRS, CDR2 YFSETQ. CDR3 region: CASSPREAGVPDTQYF. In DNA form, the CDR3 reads TGCGCCAGCAGCCCTCGGGAAGCGGGAGTCCCAGATACGCAGTATTTT.

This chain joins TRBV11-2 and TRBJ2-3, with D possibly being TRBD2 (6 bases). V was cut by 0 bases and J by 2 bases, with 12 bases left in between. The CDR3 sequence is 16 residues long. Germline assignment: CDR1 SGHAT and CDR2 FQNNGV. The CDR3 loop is CASSLDGGVNTDTQYF. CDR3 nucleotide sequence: TGTGCCAGCAGCTTAGATGGAGGGGTAAACACAGATACGCAGTATTTT.

Here the CDR3 DNA reads TGTGCCAGCACAGGACAGGGTTCCAGAAACACCATATATTTT. Protein product: CASTGQGSRNTIYF. This sequence joins TRBV2 and TRBJ1-3, with 8 bases fitting TRBD1. The CDR3 is 14 amino acids. The J segment lost 5 bases and the V segment lost 7 bases, leaving 7 bases of the junction unmatched. CDR1 and CDR2 from the germline V gene are SNHLY and FYNNEI.

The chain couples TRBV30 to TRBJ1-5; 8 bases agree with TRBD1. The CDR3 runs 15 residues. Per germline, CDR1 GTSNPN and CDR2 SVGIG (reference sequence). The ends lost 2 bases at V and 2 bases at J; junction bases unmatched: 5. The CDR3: CAWSSKGQGNQPQHF. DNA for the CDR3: TGTGCCTGGAGTTCAAAGGGACAGGGCAATCAGCCCCAGCATTTT.

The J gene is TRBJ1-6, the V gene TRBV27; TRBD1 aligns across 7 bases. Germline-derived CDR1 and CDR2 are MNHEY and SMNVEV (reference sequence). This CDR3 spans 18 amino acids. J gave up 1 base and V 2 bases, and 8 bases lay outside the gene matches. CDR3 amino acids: CASSLRGGSPSYNSPLHF. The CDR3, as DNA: TGTGCCAGCAGTTTAAGAGGGGGCTCCCCATCCTATAATTCACCCCTCCACTTT.

The CDR3 spells CASSLAGGYEQYF. The CDR3, as DNA: TGTGCCAGCTCACTAGCGGGAGGGTACGAGCAGTACTTC. The chain couples TRBV18 to TRBJ2-7; 11 bases fit TRBD2. The V gene end was trimmed by 4 bases and the J gene end by 4 bases; junction bases not matched to a gene: 0. Per germline, CDR1 KGHSH and CDR2 LQKENI. This CDR3 has 13 amino acids.

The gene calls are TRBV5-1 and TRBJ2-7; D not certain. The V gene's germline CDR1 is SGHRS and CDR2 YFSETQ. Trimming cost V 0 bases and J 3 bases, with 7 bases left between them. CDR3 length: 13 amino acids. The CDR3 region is CASSLGQVYEQYF. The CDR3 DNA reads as TGCGCCAGCAGCTTGGGGCAAGTCTACGAGCAGTACTTC.

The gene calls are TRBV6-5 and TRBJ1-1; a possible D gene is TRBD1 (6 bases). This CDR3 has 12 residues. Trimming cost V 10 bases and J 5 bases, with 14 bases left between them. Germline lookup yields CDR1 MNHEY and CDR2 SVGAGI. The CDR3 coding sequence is TGTGCCACTCAACAGGGTTGGACTGAAGCTTTCTTT. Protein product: CATQQGWTEAFF.

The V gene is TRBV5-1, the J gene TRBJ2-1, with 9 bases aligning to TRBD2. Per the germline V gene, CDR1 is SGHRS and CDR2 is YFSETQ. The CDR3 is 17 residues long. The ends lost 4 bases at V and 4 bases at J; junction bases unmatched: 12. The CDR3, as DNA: TGCGCCAGCAGCCTTAAGACTAGCGGATATACTTACAATGAGCAGTTCTTC. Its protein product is CASSLKTSGYTYNEQFF.